This passage covers 2 T cell receptor beta chains from one sample sequenced in a study of blood T cell repertoires in COVID-19. Using immunoSEQ multiplex PCR, the repertoire was profiled, and TCRdb retains in-frame clones only, with some absent. The repertoire has about 480,000 clones, 75% to 90% of them found once; the top ten carry around 8%. Material for sequencing was PBMCs or T cells enriched from blood (not recorded which). The receptors here all came from a woman aged 60-75 years who had recovered from COVID-19.

This chain connects TRBV2 to TRBJ2-2; 11 bases are shared with TRBD2. This CDR3 spans 15 amino acids. The germline V gene has CDR1 SNHLY and CDR2 FYNNEI. Unmatched junction bases numbered 4, after V lost 6 bases and J lost 4 bases. The CDR3 region is CASRTGLAGTGELFF. The CDR3 bases are TGTGCCAGCAGGACCGGACTAGCGGGCACCGGGGAGCTGTTTTTT.

This chain links TRBV5-5 with TRBJ2-7; 9 nucleotides agree with TRBD2. J lost 2 bases, V lost 0 bases, and 6 bases had no gene match. The CDR3 runs to 16 residues. Germline V gives CDR1 SGHKS, CDR2 YYEKEE (reference sequence). CDR3 coding DNA: TGTGCCAGCAGCTTGGGGGCGGGAGGGGCCACCTACGAGCAGTACTTC. This sequence encodes CASSLGAGGATYEQYF.